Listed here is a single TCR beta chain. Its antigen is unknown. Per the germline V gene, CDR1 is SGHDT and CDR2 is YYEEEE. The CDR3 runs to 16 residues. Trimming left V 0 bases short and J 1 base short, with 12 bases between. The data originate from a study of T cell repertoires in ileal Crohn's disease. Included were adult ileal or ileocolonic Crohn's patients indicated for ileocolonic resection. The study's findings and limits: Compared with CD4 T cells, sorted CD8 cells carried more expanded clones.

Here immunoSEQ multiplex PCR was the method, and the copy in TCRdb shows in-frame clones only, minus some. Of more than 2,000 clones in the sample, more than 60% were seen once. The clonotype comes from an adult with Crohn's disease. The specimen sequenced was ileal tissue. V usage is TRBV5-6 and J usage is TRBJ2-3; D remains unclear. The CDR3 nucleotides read TGTGCCAGCAGCTTGGCAGTTACCTTTGGCACAGATACGCAGTATTTT. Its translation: CASSLAVTFGTDTQYF.